A selection of T cell receptor beta chains follows, all from one sample in a study of response to subunit inactivated influenza vaccine. TCRdb re-called the RT-PCR reads through MiXCR, storing one row per CDR3 protein. The data contain fewer than 600,000 distinct CDR3 sequences, roughly 7.6% of them singletons. Sequencing used PBMCs from blood, obtained roughly 24 months after vaccination. The receptors were sampled from a man aged 50 to 75 who received an inactivated influenza vaccine. CDR3s include the opening cysteine and the closing phenylalanine or tryptophan. The order of the fields is CDR3 DNA, CDR3 protein, clone size, J gene, D gene, V gene. The D gene is left open where the match is weak. Not all rows give a size; the values are once, few, many and, for expanded clones, a class.

DNA: TGTGCCAGCAGCACCTTGGGTGTGGGCACTGAAGCTTTCTTT; CDR3: CASSTLGVGTEAFF; size: -; J: TRBJ1-1; D: -; V: TRBV7-9
DNA: TGTGCCATCATGGGAGGGAGCCACTCCTACAATGAGCAGTTCTTC; CDR3: CAIMGGSHSYNEQFF; size: -; J: TRBJ2-1; D: TRBD2; V: TRBV10-3
DNA: TGTGCCAGCAGTGGAGGACGGAAGGGTCATGAGCAGTTCTTC; CDR3: CASSGGRKGHEQFF; size: -; J: TRBJ2-1; D: -; V: TRBV2
DNA: TGCGCCAGCAGCCAAGATACAGCTATCCAAGAGACCCAGTACTTC; CDR3: CASSQDTAIQETQYF; size: -; J: TRBJ2-5; D: -; V: TRBV4-3
DNA: TGCGCCAGCAGCCAAGGTCTCAGGGCCGGGGGCTACACCTTC; CDR3: CASSQGLRAGGYTF; size: -; J: TRBJ1-2; D: -; V: TRBV4-3
DNA: TGCGCCAGCAGCCAAGATTGGTGGAAGACTAGCCAAGGGTACAATGAGCAGTTCTTC; CDR3: CASSQDWWKTSQGYNEQFF; size: few; J: TRBJ2-1; D: TRBD2; V: TRBV4-3
DNA: TGTGCCAGCAGCCCAGGGTTGGACTACGAGCAGTACTTC; CDR3: CASSPGLDYEQYF; size: many; J: TRBJ2-7; D: -; V: TRBV11-2
DNA: TGCAGCGTTGACCCCAGTAACACCGGGGAGCTGTTTTTT; CDR3: CSVDPSNTGELFF; size: many; J: TRBJ2-2; D: -; V: TRBV29-1
DNA: TGCAGCGTTACAAACACAGGGGGCTACGAGCAGTACTTC; CDR3: CSVTNTGGYEQYF; size: few; J: TRBJ2-7; D: TRBD1; V: TRBV29-1
DNA: TGTGCCAGCAGTTCCCCCCGCGGGATTGTCAATGAGCAGTTCTTC; CDR3: CASSSPRGIVNEQFF; size: -; J: TRBJ2-1; D: -; V: TRBV28
DNA: TGTGCCAGCAGCTTAGCGGGGACTAGCTCAGGCACCGGGGAGCTGTTTTTT; CDR3: CASSLAGTSSGTGELFF; size: many; J: TRBJ2-2; D: TRBD2; V: TRBV7-8
DNA: TGTGCCAGCAGACCAGGTGGAAGCACTGAAGCTTTCTTT; CDR3: CASRPGGSTEAFF; size: many; J: TRBJ1-1; D: -; V: TRBV6-6
DNA: TGTGCCACCAGTGACCCCGGGACTAGCGGGGTTAATGAGCAGTTCTTC; CDR3: CATSDPGTSGVNEQFF; size: -; J: TRBJ2-1; D: TRBD2; V: TRBV24-1
DNA: TGCGCCAGCAGCTTGGCGGTCGGGGGGGCGAATGAGCAGTTCTTC; CDR3: CASSLAVGGANEQFF; size: few; J: TRBJ2-1; D: TRBD2; V: TRBV5-1
DNA: TGTGCCAGCAGCATCCGACCGAGCAATCAGCCCCAGCATTTT; CDR3: CASSIRPSNQPQHF; size: -; J: TRBJ1-5; D: -; V: TRBV12-3/TRBV12-4
DNA: TGTGCCAGCAGATCGACAGGGCTCACTGAAGCTTTCTTT; CDR3: CASRSTGLTEAFF; size: few; J: TRBJ1-1; D: TRBD1; V: TRBV3-1
DNA: TGTGCCAGCAGTTTAGGCCAGCGGCAGTACTTC; CDR3: CASSLGQRQYF; size: few; J: TRBJ2-7; D: -; V: TRBV28
DNA: TGCGCCAGCAGCTTACCGGGAAACCAAGAGACCCAGTACTTC; CDR3: CASSLPGNQETQYF; size: many; J: TRBJ2-5; D: -; V: TRBV5-1
DNA: TGCAGCGTTGACACACAGGGGGGCACTGAAGCTTTCTTT; CDR3: CSVDTQGGTEAFF; size: -; J: TRBJ1-1; D: TRBD1; V: TRBV29-1
DNA: TGTGCCAGCTCACCAGGAAGCCAACCTAGCCTAGCCAAAAACATTCAGTACTTC; CDR3: CASSPGSQPSLAKNIQYF; size: -; J: TRBJ2-4; D: -; V: TRBV18
DNA: TGTGCCAGTAGTATAGAGATCTGGGCCGGGGAGCTGTTTTTT; CDR3: CASSIEIWAGELFF; size: -; J: TRBJ2-2; D: -; V: TRBV19
DNA: TGTGCCAGCAGTTTGAGGACAGGGGGGAGTAATGGCTACACCTTC; CDR3: CASSLRTGGSNGYTF; size: -; J: TRBJ1-2; D: TRBD1; V: TRBV12-3/TRBV12-4
DNA: TGTGCCAGCAGCGTCTTGGCCGATACGCAGTATTTT; CDR3: CASSVLADTQYF; size: many; J: TRBJ2-3; D: -; V: TRBV11-2
DNA: TGCAGTGCCCACACAGGGTCGCGGAATGAGCAGTTCTTC; CDR3: CSAHTGSRNEQFF; size: few; J: TRBJ2-1; D: -; V: TRBV20-1
DNA: TGCGCCAGCAGCAAGGACACAGCCTACGAGCAGTACTTC; CDR3: CASSKDTAYEQYF; size: few; J: TRBJ2-7; D: -; V: TRBV5-1
DNA: TGTGCCAGCAGTCTTAGAGGGTCTTGGAGAGATACGCAGTATTTT; CDR3: CASSLRGSWRDTQYF; size: -; J: TRBJ2-3; D: -; V: TRBV7-8
DNA: TGTGCCAGCAGCCATGGGGTCAGCTACGGCACAGATACGCAGTATTTT; CDR3: CASSHGVSYGTDTQYF; size: -; J: TRBJ2-3; D: -; V: TRBV6-1
DNA: TGCAGTGCTAGAGATCAAATGGCTAGCGGGAGTAACAATGAGCAGTTCTTC; CDR3: CSARDQMASGSNNEQFF; size: many; J: TRBJ2-1; D: TRBD2; V: TRBV20-1
DNA: TGCGCCAGCAGCGGTGGGGGGTTTGAGACCCAGTACTTC; CDR3: CASSGGGFETQYF; size: -; J: TRBJ2-5; D: -; V: TRBV5-1
DNA: TGCGCCAGCACCGCCGGGGGCGGGGGGGCCTCGGGCGAGCAGTACTTC; CDR3: CASTAGGGGASGEQYF; size: once; J: TRBJ2-7; D: TRBD2; V: TRBV5-1
DNA: TGTGCCAGCAGCCATTTTATAGCGGGAGGGAACACCGGGGAGCTGTTTTTT; CDR3: CASSHFIAGGNTGELFF; size: -; J: TRBJ2-2; D: TRBD2; V: TRBV14
DNA: TGCGCCAGCAGCAAACAAGAAGATACGCAGTATTTT; CDR3: CASSKQEDTQYF; size: many; J: TRBJ2-3; D: -; V: TRBV5-1
DNA: TGTGCCATCAGTGAAGGTCGAGGAGGGGGTGATACGCAGTATTTT; CDR3: CAISEGRGGGDTQYF; size: few; J: TRBJ2-3; D: -; V: TRBV10-3
DNA: TGTGCCAGCAGTTACTCGACGACGGGGGAGACCCAGTACTTC; CDR3: CASSYSTTGETQYF; size: -; J: TRBJ2-5; D: -; V: TRBV6-5
DNA: TGTGCCAGCAGCCCTAGTCGGACACAACAGAGCTCCTATAATTCACCCCTCCACTTT; CDR3: CASSPSRTQQSSYNSPLHF; size: few; J: TRBJ1-6; D: -; V: TRBV12-3/TRBV12-4
DNA: TGTGCCAGCACTCGAATGGCGGGAGGCGGCACTGAAGCTTTCTTT; CDR3: CASTRMAGGGTEAFF; size: many; J: TRBJ1-1; D: -; V: TRBV25-1
DNA: TGTGCCAGTAGCAGCGGGAGGGCCCGAGGGGAGACCCAGTACTTC; CDR3: CASSSGRARGETQYF; size: -; J: TRBJ2-5; D: TRBD2; V: TRBV19
DNA: TGTGCCAGCAGTCCGACAGTTAGCAATCAGCCCCAGCATTTT; CDR3: CASSPTVSNQPQHF; size: few; J: TRBJ1-5; D: -; V: TRBV6-1
DNA: TGTGCCAGCTCACCACCGATGGGGACCGGCTACGAGCAGTACTTC; CDR3: CASSPPMGTGYEQYF; size: -; J: TRBJ2-7; D: -; V: TRBV18
DNA: TGCAGTGCTAGAGGGGACCAGCATACAATGGCCTACGAGCAGTACTTC; CDR3: CSARGDQHTMAYEQYF; size: -; J: TRBJ2-7; D: -; V: TRBV20-1
DNA: TGTGCCAGCAGCTCCGGCGGAGCCCATTATGGCTACACCTTC; CDR3: CASSSGGAHYGYTF; size: -; J: TRBJ1-2; D: -; V: TRBV7-8
DNA: TGTGCCACCAGTGACCCTGGACAGGGGTACAATGAGCAGTTCTTC; CDR3: CATSDPGQGYNEQFF; size: -; J: TRBJ2-1; D: TRBD1; V: TRBV24-1
DNA: TGTGCCAGCAGCACGAGACTAGCGGGGCTGACAGATACGCAGTATTTT; CDR3: CASSTRLAGLTDTQYF; size: few; J: TRBJ2-3; D: TRBD2; V: TRBV7-9
DNA: TGTGCCAGCAGCCTCACTAACTTCGATACCGGGGAGCTGTTTTTT; CDR3: CASSLTNFDTGELFF; size: few; J: TRBJ2-2; D: -; V: TRBV5-6
DNA: TGTGCCAGCAGTGAAACAGGGAGATGGGACGAGCAGTACTTC; CDR3: CASSETGRWDEQYF; size: few; J: TRBJ2-7; D: -; V: TRBV6-1
DNA: TGTGCCACCAGTGATTTAGTGGGGACCCAAGTTCGGCAGTTCTTC; CDR3: CATSDLVGTQVRQFF; size: few; J: TRBJ2-1; D: -; V: TRBV24-1